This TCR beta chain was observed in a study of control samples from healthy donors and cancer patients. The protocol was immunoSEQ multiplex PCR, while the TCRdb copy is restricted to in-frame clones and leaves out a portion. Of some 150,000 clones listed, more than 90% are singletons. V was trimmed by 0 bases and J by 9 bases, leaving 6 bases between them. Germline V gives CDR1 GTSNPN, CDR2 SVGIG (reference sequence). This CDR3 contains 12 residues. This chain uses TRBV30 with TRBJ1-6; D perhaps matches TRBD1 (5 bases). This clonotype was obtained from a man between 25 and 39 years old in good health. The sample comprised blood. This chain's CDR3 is CAWSVQASPLHF. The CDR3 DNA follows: TGTGCCTGGAGTGTACAGGCTTCACCCCTCCACTTT.